The rows below give T cell receptor beta chains drawn from one sample of a study of identical twins. One entry per CDR3 protein, called by TCRdb with MiXCR from the 5' RACE reads. The sample has 450,000 to 650,000 distinct CDR3 sequences, more than 9% seen once. The sample was also reused in another study, on yellow fever vaccine responses in identical twins.

Sequenced sample: PBMCs. The receptors come from a woman aged 18-29 years in good health. The CDR3 runs from the conserved cysteine through the conserved F or W. D genes are given only for firm matches. Expanded clones get a size class; other rows say once, few or many, or leave the size out.

v_call: TRBV9
j_call: TRBJ2-7
clone_size: NA
d_call: NA
cdr3_nt: TGTGCCAGCAGCGTAGGGGGGGCGGTCTACGAGCAGTACTTC
cdr3_aa: CASSVGGAVYEQYF

v_call: TRBV5-1
j_call: TRBJ2-7
clone_size: few
d_call: TRBD2
cdr3_nt: TGCGCCAGCAGCTCGGGGGGATGGGACGAGCAGTACTTC
cdr3_aa: CASSSGGWDEQYF

v_call: TRBV28
j_call: TRBJ1-5
clone_size: NA
d_call: NA
cdr3_nt: TGTGCCAGCAGTTTTGTCAGGGGCTATCAGCCCCAGCATTTT
cdr3_aa: CASSFVRGYQPQHF

v_call: TRBV7-2
j_call: TRBJ2-7
clone_size: many
d_call: TRBD2
cdr3_nt: TGTGCCAGCAGCTTAGCGGGGGGGGAAGCGCGGCAGTACTTC
cdr3_aa: CASSLAGGEARQYF

v_call: TRBV29-1
j_call: TRBJ2-1
clone_size: NA
d_call: TRBD2
cdr3_nt: TGCAGCGCTACCGGACTAGCGGACTCCTACAATGAGCAGTTCTTC
cdr3_aa: CSATGLADSYNEQFF

v_call: TRBV6-6
j_call: TRBJ2-7
clone_size: NA
d_call: NA
cdr3_nt: TGTGCCAGCAGTAACCGGGGTGCCTACGAGCAGTACTTC
cdr3_aa: CASSNRGAYEQYF

v_call: TRBV6-1
j_call: TRBJ2-1
clone_size: NA
d_call: TRBD2
cdr3_nt: TGTGCCAGCAGTCCTCTGACTAGCGGGAGGGCGAATGAGCAGTTCTTC
cdr3_aa: CASSPLTSGRANEQFF

v_call: TRBV29-1
j_call: TRBJ1-5
clone_size: many
d_call: TRBD1
cdr3_nt: TGCAGCGTGGGGGGACAGGGGAATCAGCCCCAGCATTTT
cdr3_aa: CSVGGQGNQPQHF

v_call: TRBV7-2
j_call: TRBJ2-3
clone_size: few
d_call: NA
cdr3_nt: TGTGCCAGCAGCTTAGCGGGAGGTAGGCCAGATACGCAGTATTTT
cdr3_aa: CASSLAGGRPDTQYF

v_call: TRBV7-9
j_call: TRBJ2-3
clone_size: many
d_call: NA
cdr3_nt: TGTGCCAGCACGTTGACAGATCAGCAGTATTTT
cdr3_aa: CASTLTDQQYF

v_call: TRBV2
j_call: TRBJ2-7
clone_size: few
d_call: NA
cdr3_nt: TGTGCCAGCAGTCCCAGCGGAGGGGCCGTCCACGAGCAGTACTTC
cdr3_aa: CASSPSGGAVHEQYF

v_call: TRBV7-9
j_call: TRBJ2-3
clone_size: NA
d_call: NA
cdr3_nt: TGTGCCAGCAGCTTAACGGTCGACAGCACAGATACGCAGTATTTT
cdr3_aa: CASSLTVDSTDTQYF

v_call: TRBV28
j_call: TRBJ2-7
clone_size: many
d_call: TRBD1
cdr3_nt: TGTGCCAGCAGCGACAGGGGGCAGTCCTACGAGCAGTACTTC
cdr3_aa: CASSDRGQSYEQYF

v_call: TRBV5-5
j_call: TRBJ2-7
clone_size: many
d_call: NA
cdr3_nt: TGTGCCAGCAGAAAAACACAGGGCTACGAGCAGTACTTC
cdr3_aa: CASRKTQGYEQYF

v_call: TRBV7-9
j_call: TRBJ1-1
clone_size: many
d_call: NA
cdr3_nt: TGTGCCAGCAGATACGCGGACGGTGAAGCTTTCTTT
cdr3_aa: CASRYADGEAFF

v_call: TRBV7-6
j_call: TRBJ2-7
clone_size: many
d_call: TRBD2
cdr3_nt: TGTGCCAGCAGCTTAGAAGCGGGGGGAGCCTACGAGCAGTACTTC
cdr3_aa: CASSLEAGGAYEQYF

v_call: TRBV5-1
j_call: TRBJ1-1
clone_size: many
d_call: TRBD1
cdr3_nt: TGCGCCAGCAGCGCGGACAGGGAGGACACTGAAGCTTTCTTT
cdr3_aa: CASSADREDTEAFF

v_call: TRBV28
j_call: TRBJ2-1
clone_size: few
d_call: TRBD2
cdr3_nt: TGTGCCAGCAGTCCCAGGGCTAGCGGGGTGGAGCAGTTCTTC
cdr3_aa: CASSPRASGVEQFF

v_call: TRBV12-3/TRBV12-4
j_call: TRBJ2-1
clone_size: NA
d_call: TRBD1
cdr3_nt: TGTGCCAGCGGTTTCGGGACAGGCGCTTACAATGAGCAGTTCTTC
cdr3_aa: CASGFGTGAYNEQFF

v_call: TRBV9
j_call: TRBJ1-5
clone_size: few
d_call: NA
cdr3_nt: TGTGCCAGCAGCGCAGGAAGCCTCAATCAGCCCCAGCATTTT
cdr3_aa: CASSAGSLNQPQHF

v_call: TRBV11-2
j_call: TRBJ2-5
clone_size: NA
d_call: NA
cdr3_nt: TGTGCCAGCAGCCCCCCCGGAGGCTACCTACAAGAGACCCAGTACTTC
cdr3_aa: CASSPPGGYLQETQYF